The 27 T cell receptor beta chains given below trace back to one sample, sequenced in a study of blood T cell repertoires in COVID-19. Repertoires were generated with immunoSEQ multiplex PCR, while TCRdb's copy carries only in-frame clones and drops some. The table includes tens of thousands of clones, 70% to 90% detected once. Sequenced material: peripheral blood. The receptors derive from a man aged 70-80 years with active COVID-19.

The J gene is TRBJ2-3, the V gene TRBV14, with TRBD2 matching over 14 bases. The ends lost 3 bases at V and 6 bases at J; junction bases unmatched: 11. Germline loops: CDR1 SGHDN, CDR2 FVKESK. The CDR3 is 18 residues long. The CDR3 bases are TGTGCCAGCAGCCAGCTGGGACTAGCGGGAGTGGTGGGCGATACGCAGTATTTT. Translating gives CASSQLGLAGVVGDTQYF.

This chain connects TRBV28 to TRBJ2-7, with TRBD2 matching over 9 bases. The CDR3 has 15 amino acids. With 2 bases clipped from V and 3 bases from J, the junction kept 5 bases outside the gene matches. Per germline, CDR1 MDHEN and CDR2 SYDVKM. The CDR3 nucleotides read TGTGCCAGCAGTTTAAAGTGGACTAGCGACTACGAGCAGTACTTC. Its translation is CASSLKWTSDYEQYF.

The chain has TRBV5-1 and TRBJ1-5; TRBD1 might be the D (6 bases). The CDR3 has 14 residues. CDR1 and CDR2 (germline): SGHRS, YFSETQ. The germline V and J ends were trimmed by 4 bases and 4 bases, with 12 bases remaining between them. The chain's CDR3 is CASSPDSPNQPQHF. CDR3 coding DNA: TGCGCCAGCAGCCCGGACAGTCCTAATCAGCCCCAGCATTTT.

The chain links TRBV29-1 to TRBJ2-1; D is undetermined. The V end lost 7 bases, the J end lost 6 bases, and 7 bases lay between the germline ends. This CDR3 region has 10 residues. Germline CDR1 SQVTM, CDR2 ANQGSEA. The CDR3 bases are TGCAGCGCGTCGTTCAATGAGCAGTTCTTC. This sequence encodes CSASFNEQFF.

This clone is medium-sized within its sample. J is TRBJ1-6 and V is TRBV4-1; D is unresolved. Germline CDR1 reads MGHRA; CDR2 reads YSYEKL. This CDR3 contains 12 residues. The V and J ends lost 1 base and 8 bases respectively, with 3 bases between them. The CDR3 DNA reads TGCGCCAGCAGCCAAGCCGATTCACCCCTCCACTTT. This gives the protein CASSQADSPLHF.

The chain carries TRBV24-1 and TRBJ2-3; 11 nucleotides match TRBD2. Germline assignment: CDR1 KGHDR and CDR2 SFDVKD. V lost 3 bases, J lost 0 bases, and 16 bases stayed unmatched. This CDR3 has 21 amino acids. CDR3 DNA sequence: TGTGCCACCAGTGATATCACAGGGACCGGGACTAGCGGAGGGAGCACAGATACGCAGTATTTT. Translated: CATSDITGTGTSGGSTDTQYF.

This rearrangement joins TRBV19 to TRBJ2-1, with TRBD2 matching over 8 bases. There are 14 residues in the CDR3. Per germline, CDR1 LNHDA and CDR2 SQIVND (reference sequence). The trim removed 7 bases at V and 4 bases at J, leaving 6 bases unmatched. DNA of the CDR3: TGTGCCAGTACCCCGGGACTAGAATACAATGAGCAGTTCTTC. Translation: CASTPGLEYNEQFF.

The rearrangement links TRBV18 to TRBJ2-1; 10 nucleotides match TRBD2. CDR1 and CDR2 from the germline V gene are KGHSH and LQKENI. This CDR3 has 17 residues. After removal of 2 bases from V and 2 bases from J, the junction contained 6 bases not matched to a gene. The CDR3 nucleotides read TGTGCCAGCTCACCATTCCTAGCGGGGGATACCTACAATGAGCAGTTCTTC. Encoded protein: CASSPFLAGDTYNEQFF.

This sequence joins TRBV4-2 and TRBJ2-3; D uncertain. Germline CDR1 LGHNA, CDR2 YNFKEQ. V shed 0 bases and J shed 6 bases, with 13 bases lying between them. This CDR3 comprises 15 residues. The DNA of the CDR3 is TGTGCCAGCAGCCAAGATTGGGCCACAAGGGATACGCAGTATTTT. It specifies CASSQDWATRDTQYF.

J is TRBJ2-1 and V is TRBV6-2 or TRBV6-3; D gene uncertain. Germline V gives CDR1 MNHEY, CDR2 SVGEGT. V was shortened by 5 bases and J by 0 bases, with 14 bases between the two germline ends. The CDR3 is 16 residues long. The CDR3 DNA follows: TGTGCCAGCAGTCGCCGGCGGTCCAGCTCCTACAATGAGCAGTTCTTC. It is translated as CASSRRRSSSYNEQFF.

V is TRBV30 and J is TRBJ1-2; TRBD1 aligns across 7 bases. V lost 5 bases to trimming and J lost 7 bases; unmatched junction nucleotides: 10. This CDR3 comprises 13 residues. Per the germline V gene, CDR1 is GTSNPN and CDR2 is SVGIG (reference sequence). The CDR3 DNA follows: TGTGCCTGGGGTCGGGACAGACCTTTTGGCTACACCTTC. Amino acids: CAWGRDRPFGYTF.

CDR3 DNA: TGCGCTGCAGGGGGCTCCTCTGAAGCTTTCTTT. This codes for CAAGGSSEAFF. The chain uses TRBV10-2 and TRBJ1-1; 8 bases are shared with TRBD1. The germline V gene has CDR1 WSHSY and CDR2 SAAADI. CDR3 length: 11 amino acids.

The chain uses TRBV6-5 and TRBJ2-7; the match to TRBD1 covers 9 bases. The length of the CDR3 is 13 residues. V lost 6 bases and J lost 6; bases outside the gene matches: 6. CDR1 and CDR2 from the germline V gene are MNHEY and SVGAGI. In DNA, the CDR3 is TGTGCCAGCAGCTCGGGACAGGGTATCGAGCAGTACTTC. Protein product: CASSSGQGIEQYF.

There are a few counts of this clone. The chain carries TRBV6-2 or TRBV6-3 and TRBJ2-2; D is unclear. Per germline, CDR1 MNHEY and CDR2 SVGEGT. There are 13 residues in the CDR3. The V end lost 5 bases, the J end lost 4 bases, and 8 bases lay between the germline ends. The DNA of the CDR3 is TGTGCCAGCAGTAGACTTGGCACCGGGGAGCTGTTTTTT. This sequence encodes CASSRLGTGELFF.

Here the CDR3 DNA reads TGTGCCAGCAGCTCGTACCGCAGGGCACAAGAAAAACTGTTTTTT. Translating it yields CASSSYRRAQEKLFF. The chain has TRBV5-6 and TRBJ1-4; a weak D match, TRBD1 (5 bases). V shed 3 bases and J shed 8 bases, with 17 bases lying between them. Germline CDR1 SGHDT, CDR2 YYEEEE. The CDR3 loop spans 15 amino acids. The entire variable domain, with the rest obtained from reference TRBV5-6 and TRBJ1-4, is as follows: DAGVTQSPTHLIKTRGQQVTLRCSPKSGHDTVSWYQQALGQGPQFIFQYYEEEERQRGNFPDRFSGHQFPNYSSELNVNALLLGDSALYLCASSSYRRAQEKLFFGSGTQLSVL.

The chain combines TRBV9 with TRBJ2-3, with TRBD2 matching over 10 bases. This CDR3 is 16 amino acids long. The V gene end was trimmed by 0 bases and the J gene end by 6 bases; junction bases not matched to a gene: 7. Germline V gene lookup returns CDR1 SGDLS and CDR2 YYNGEE. The CDR3 reads CASSVVSGRPGDTQYF. The CDR3 DNA is TGTGCCAGCAGCGTAGTTAGCGGGAGGCCAGGGGATACGCAGTATTTT.

The chain's CDR3 is CASSARPGPYEQYF. The CDR3 region has the DNA TGTGCCAGCAGCGCCCGCCCTGGGCCCTACGAGCAGTACTTC. The rearrangement links TRBV7-2 to TRBJ2-7; D gene ambiguous. This CDR3 region has 14 residues. Trimming removed 5 bases from V and 2 bases from J, with 13 bases in between. CDR1 is SGHTA and CDR2 is FQGNSA in the germline V gene.

The CDR3 bases are TGTGCCAGTCCAGCCCGTCCTTCAGGGCCCGGAGGGGGGGAGGTTGGCGCCGGGGAGCTGTTTTTT. Encoded protein: CASPARPSGPGGGEVGAGELFF. The chain couples TRBV3-1 (or the pseudogene TRBV3-2) to TRBJ2-2; D perhaps matches TRBD2 (7 bases). Trimming removed 9 bases at V and 6 bases at J, with 41 bases between. Germline V gene data show CDR1 as LGHDT and CDR2 as YNNKEL (reference sequence). This CDR3 has 22 residues.

The rearrangement links TRBV6-2 or TRBV6-3 to TRBJ2-5; perhaps TRBD1 as D (5 bases). The V end was cut by 6 bases, the J end by 3 bases, with 17 bases between. Germline V gene lookup returns CDR1 MNHEY and CDR2 SVGEGT. The CDR3 totals 15 residues. The DNA of the CDR3 is TGTGCCAGCAGCCCTGGGGCAGGAGATAAAGAGACCCAGTACTTC. It yields the protein CASSPGAGDKETQYF.

The CDR3 protein is CASRGLAGGRDEQFF. The CDR3 DNA follows: TGTGCCAGCAGGGGACTAGCGGGAGGGAGGGATGAGCAGTTCTTC. This chain uses TRBV27 with TRBJ2-1; TRBD2 agrees at 16 bases. The CDR3 runs 15 residues. Germline CDR1 MNHEY, CDR2 SMNVEV (reference sequence). V shed 6 bases, J shed 8 bases, and the junction held 4 bases outside the gene matches.

J is TRBJ1-5 and V is TRBV19; D call uncertain. Trimming shortened V by 3 bases and J by 7 bases, and 10 bases separated the two germline ends. From germline, CDR1 is LNHDA and CDR2 SQIVND (reference sequence). The CDR3 totals 13 residues. The CDR3 DNA reads as TGTGCCAGTAGTATCCCGACTGGCCAGCCCCAGCATTTT. Protein product: CASSIPTGQPQHF. Together with reference TRBV19 and TRBJ1-5, the CDR3 gives the full variable domain: DGGITQSPKYLFRKEGQNVTLSCEQNLNHDAMYWYRQDPGQGLRLIYYSQIVNDFQKGDIAEGYSVSREKKESFPLTVTSAQKNPTAFYLCASSIPTGQPQHFGDGTRLSIL.

The chain links TRBV10-3 to TRBJ1-5; a possible D gene is TRBD1 (6 bases). There are 15 residues in the CDR3. The germline V and J ends were trimmed by 5 bases and 0 bases, with 11 bases remaining between them. CDR1 is ENHRY and CDR2 is SYGVKD in the germline V gene. Here the CDR3 reads CAISRDKYSNQPQHF. The CDR3, as DNA: TGTGCCATCAGTCGGGACAAATATAGCAATCAGCCCCAGCATTTT.

The chain joins TRBV18 to TRBJ2-2, with TRBD1 matching 9 bases. The CDR3 extends over 15 amino acids. Germline CDR1 KGHSH, CDR2 LQKENI. V trimming: 3 bases; J trimming: 5 bases; junction bases outside the gene matches: 4. The CDR3 spells CASSPGQGNTGELFF. CDR3 nucleotide sequence: TGTGCCAGCTCACCGGGACAGGGAAATACCGGGGAGCTGTTTTTT.

The V gene is TRBV9, the J gene TRBJ2-7, with D maybe TRBD2 (5 bases). Germline V lookup: CDR1 SGDLS, CDR2 YYNGEE. CDR3 length: 15 residues. V dropped 0 bases and J dropped 2 bases, with 12 bases sitting between them. The CDR3 nucleotides read TGTGCCAGCAGCGTAGCTATTGGGGAGCCCTACGAGCAGTACTTC. Its protein product is CASSVAIGEPYEQYF.

J is TRBJ2-3 and V is TRBV6-6; tentative D call: TRBD2 (6 bases). The germline V and J ends were trimmed by 6 bases and 1 base, with 11 bases remaining between them. The CDR3 sequence is 14 residues long. Germline CDR1 MNHNY, CDR2 SVGAGI (reference sequence). The CDR3 reads CASSGGMGTDTQYF. The CDR3 DNA is TGTGCCAGCAGCGGGGGTATGGGCACAGATACGCAGTATTTT.

This clone occurred a few times. This chain connects TRBV6-5 to TRBJ1-5; D is perhaps TRBD1 (5 bases). V lost 4 bases, J lost 11 bases, and 12 bases lay in between. Per the germline V gene, CDR1 is MNHEY and CDR2 is SVGAGI. The CDR3 has 12 amino acids. CDR3 amino acids: CASSSSGAAQHF. Written as DNA, the CDR3 is TGTGCCAGCAGTTCCAGCGGGGCGGCCCAGCATTTT.

The chain employs TRBV30 and TRBJ1-4, with D possibly TRBD1 on 6 matching bases. The CDR3 consists of 13 residues. V was trimmed by 0 bases and J by 7 bases, leaving 9 bases between them. Germline lookup yields CDR1 GTSNPN and CDR2 SVGIG (reference sequence). The chain's CDR3 is CAWSVTGFEKLFF. The CDR3 bases are TGTGCCTGGAGTGTAACAGGGTTTGAAAAACTGTTTTTT. Together with reference TRBV30 and TRBJ1-4, the CDR3 gives the full variable domain: SQTIHQWPATLVQPVGSPLSLECTVEGTSNPNLYWYRQAAGRGLQLLFYSVGIGQISSEVPQNLSASRPQDRQFILSSKKLLLSDSGFYLCAWSVTGFEKLFFGSGTQLSVL.